A single sample is the source of the 17 T cell receptor beta chains below, sequenced in a study of T cell clonotyping in hematopoietic cell transplantation. Only in-frame clones appear in the TCRdb table, and some are missing; sequencing was by immunoSEQ multiplex PCR. The table has 37,000 or so clones, approximately 89% seen once. The specimen was peripheral blood mononuclear cells. The source of these receptors is a woman between 40 and 55 years old in good health. Some clones in this sample may be carry-over from other donors' samples.

The chain has TRBV30 and TRBJ2-3; the match to TRBD1 covers 8 bases. Germline V gene data show CDR1 as GTSNPN and CDR2 as SVGIG (reference sequence). CDR3 length equals 15 residues. The V segment lost 2 bases and the J segment 5 bases; nucleotides outside the gene matches: 9. The CDR3 bases are TGTGCCTGGAGTATGCAGGGGGCGCGGGAAGATACGCAGTATTTT. It yields the protein CAWSMQGAREDTQYF.

In its sample, this clone was seen once. This chain connects TRBV18 to TRBJ2-5, with D unresolved. This CDR3 is built from 15 residues. Looked up from germline, CDR1 is KGHSH and CDR2 is LQKENI. V lost 2 bases to trimming and J lost 4 bases, with 14 bases between them. The CDR3: CASSPSRLGTETQYF. CDR3 DNA: TGTGCCAGCTCACCAAGCCGATTGGGTACAGAGACCCAGTACTTC. Variable domain in full (rest from reference TRBV18 and TRBJ2-5): NAGVMQNPRHLVRRRGQEARLRCSPMKGHSHVYWYRQLPEEGLKFMVYLQKENIIDESGMPKERFSAEFPKEGPSILRIQQVVRGDSAAYFCASSPSRLGTETQYFGPGTRLLVL.

This chain connects TRBV29-1 to TRBJ2-5, with TRBD1 identical over 8 bases. The trim removed 7 bases at V and 4 bases at J, leaving 8 bases unmatched. Germline V gene data show CDR1 as SQVTM and CDR2 as ANQGSEA. The CDR3 has 13 residues. The CDR3 sequence is CSGKDRGPETQYF. The CDR3 DNA is TGCAGCGGTAAAGACAGGGGACCAGAGACCCAGTACTTC. The whole variable domain, remainder taken from reference TRBV29-1 and TRBJ2-5, is SAVISQKPSRDICQRGTSLTIQCQVDSQVTMMFWYRQQPGQSLTLIATANQGSEATYESGFVIDKFPISRPNLTFSTLTVSNMSPEDSSIYLCSGKDRGPETQYFGPGTRLLVL.

The V call is TRBV6-5, the J call TRBJ1-1; TRBD1 agrees at 7 bases. The CDR3 consists of 13 residues. In germline, CDR1 is MNHEY, CDR2 SVGAGI. The ends lost 6 bases at V and 2 bases at J; junction bases unmatched: 3. The CDR3 nucleotides read TGTGCCAGCAGGAGGGGGCGAAACACTGAAGCTTTCTTT. Its protein is CASRRGRNTEAFF.

This chain connects TRBV27 to TRBJ1-2; D possibly corresponds to TRBD1 (5 bases). The V end lost 2 bases, the J end lost 7 bases, and 17 bases lay between the germline ends. The germline V gene encodes CDR1 MNHEY and CDR2 SMNVEV (reference sequence). This CDR3 has 15 amino acids. CDR3 DNA sequence: TGTGCCAGCAGTTTAATGGGGCCAGGGTTGGCTGGCTACACCTTC. It is translated as CASSLMGPGLAGYTF.

V usage is TRBV9 and J usage is TRBJ2-5, with 9 bases matching TRBD2. This CDR3 has 14 residues. Germline CDR1 SGDLS, CDR2 YYNGEE. J gave up 5 bases and V 3 bases, and 5 bases lay outside the gene matches. CDR3 region: CASSGIAGEETQYF. The DNA of the CDR3 is TGTGCCAGCAGCGGGATAGCGGGAGAGGAGACCCAGTACTTC.

This clone came up once. V usage is TRBV29-1 and J usage is TRBJ1-2; unclear D gene. Deletions cut 6 bases from V and 1 base from J, with 9 bases between. The CDR3 sequence is 12 residues long. CDR1 and CDR2 (germline): SQVTM, ANQGSEA. CDR3 amino acids: CSVGGSNYGYTF. CDR3 nucleotide sequence: TGCAGCGTCGGCGGGAGTAACTATGGCTACACCTTC.

This rearrangement joins TRBV30 to TRBJ1-3, with D uncertain. Germline V gene sequence: CDR1 GTSNPN, CDR2 SVGIG (reference sequence). The CDR3 contains 13 residues. Trimming removed 3 bases from V and 3 bases from J, with 9 bases in between. The CDR3 sequence: CAWRVRSGNTIYF. The CDR3 DNA is TGTGCCTGGAGGGTCCGAAGTGGAAACACCATATATTTT.

The chain's CDR3 is CASSLDIYEQYF. DNA of the CDR3: TGCGCCAGCAGCTTGGATATCTACGAGCAGTACTTC. V gene TRBV5-1 combines with J gene TRBJ2-7, with unresolved D. From germline, CDR1 is SGHRS and CDR2 YFSETQ. V gave up 0 bases and J gave up 3 bases, with 4 bases separating them. The CDR3 covers 12 residues. The whole variable domain, filled in from reference TRBV5-1 and TRBJ2-7, reads KAGVTQTPRYLIKTRGQQVTLSCSPISGHRSVSWYQQTPGQGLQFLFEYFSETQRNKGNFPGRFSGRQFSNSRSEMNVSTLELGDSALYLCASSLDIYEQYFGPGTRLTVT.

This clone was seen a handful of times. The rearrangement uses TRBV10-1 and TRBJ2-7; maybe TRBD2 (6 bases). V lost 10 bases, J lost 8 bases, and 15 bases lay in between. Germline lookup yields CDR1 WNHNN and CDR2 SYGVQD (reference sequence). CDR3 size: 11 residues. The CDR3 spells CATGLSNKQYF. The CDR3 DNA reads TGCGCCACCGGACTAAGCAATAAGCAGTACTTC.

This clone was recorded once. The chain is built from TRBV29-1 and TRBJ1-1; D might be TRBD1 (6 bases). Germline V gene sequence: CDR1 SQVTM, CDR2 ANQGSEA. The CDR3 totals 13 residues. V was pared by 4 bases and J by 4 bases, with 13 bases between. The CDR3 nucleotides read TGCAGCGTTGCCCCCAGGGGCGGCACTGAAGCTTTCTTT. Amino acids: CSVAPRGGTEAFF.

The chain couples TRBV30 to TRBJ1-1; 8 bases are a match to TRBD1. The CDR3 contains 14 residues. J gave up 2 bases and V 0 bases, and 2 bases lay outside the gene matches. Germline assignment: CDR1 GTSNPN and CDR2 SVGIG (reference sequence). As DNA, the CDR3 is TGTGCCTGGAGTGTTACAGGGGGTAACACTGAAGCTTTCTTT. Translating gives CAWSVTGGNTEAFF.

The V call is TRBV2, the J call TRBJ1-2; 7 nucleotides line up with TRBD1. From germline, CDR1 is SNHLY and CDR2 FYNNEI. CDR3 length: 13 residues. The ends lost 3 bases at V and 6 bases at J; junction bases unmatched: 4. The CDR3 here is CASSDDREDGYTF. The CDR3, as DNA: TGTGCCAGCAGTGACGACAGGGAGGATGGCTACACCTTC. The whole variable domain, remainder taken from reference TRBV2 and TRBJ1-2, is EPEVTQTPSHQVTQMGQEVILRCVPISNHLYFYWYRQILGQKVEFLVSFYNNEISEKSEIFDDQFSVERPDGSNFTLKIRSTKLEDSAMYFCASSDDREDGYTFGSGTRLTVV.

J is TRBJ2-1 and V is TRBV18; TRBD1 is a possible D gene (5 bases). This CDR3 is built from 13 residues. Trimming left V 2 bases short and J 5 bases short, with 7 bases between. The germline V gene has CDR1 KGHSH and CDR2 LQKENI. CDR3 sequence reads: CASSPSQDNEQFF. In DNA form, the CDR3 reads TGTGCCAGCTCACCATCACAGGACAATGAGCAGTTCTTC.

The chain recombines TRBV27 with TRBJ1-5, with D possibly being TRBD1 (6 bases). Looked up from germline, CDR1 is MNHEY and CDR2 is SMNVEV (reference sequence). The CDR3 has 15 residues. Trimming removed 10 bases at V and 0 bases at J, with 16 bases between. The CDR3 DNA sequence: TGTGCCACTCGGACAGCGAAGTATAGCAATCAGCCCCAGCATTTT. Its protein is CATRTAKYSNQPQHF.

This clone was detected once. The rearrangement uses TRBV5-1 and TRBJ2-5; D is unresolved. The CDR3 spans 13 residues. Trimming removed 0 bases from V and 2 bases from J, with 5 bases in between. The germline V gene encodes CDR1 SGHRS and CDR2 YFSETQ. CDR3 residues: CASSLVLQETQYF. Here the CDR3 DNA reads TGCGCCAGCAGCTTGGTCCTGCAAGAGACCCAGTACTTC.

This clone came up once. The J gene is TRBJ1-5, the V gene TRBV1; TRBD1 is the table's D call and was not checked against the DNA. TRBV1 is annotated as a pseudogene. There are 14 residues in the CDR3. The CDR3 region is CTSSATGADQPQHF. The CDR3, as DNA: TGCACCAGCAGCGCGACAGGGGCCGATCAGCCCCAGCATTTT.